What follows are 24 T cell receptor beta chains derived from one specimen sequenced in a study of T cell responses to AZD1222 COVID-19 vaccine (dated by TCRdb to about 2021). The library was produced with the immunoSEQ multiplex PCR assay. This immuneACCESS table, as held by TCRdb, lists in-frame sequences with V and J called but not all clones. Of the missing ones, under half trace to an unresolved V gene in checked studies; the others have no known cause. The sample data list more than 85,000 clones, and 85% to 90% of these were observed just once. The top ten clonotypes cover 16% of the sample. What this sample's time point label stands for: baseline before first vaccination. The source material was peripheral blood, sampled on day 0 of AZD1222 vaccination. The source of these receptors is an adult in good health.

This chain connects TRBV27 to TRBJ2-4; TRBD2 is a possible D gene (5 bases). Trimming shortened V by 5 bases and J by 4 bases, and 21 bases separated the two germline ends. CDR1 and CDR2 from the germline V gene are MNHEY and SMNVEV (reference sequence). The CDR3 runs to 17 residues. The DNA for the CDR3 is TGTGCCAGCAGTGCCCGAAGAGTGGGTTCGGGGAAAAACATTCAGTACTTC. Translating gives CASSARRVGSGKNIQYF.

The V and J genes are TRBV11-2 and TRBJ1-5; D perhaps matches TRBD1 (6 bases). CDR3 length equals 14 residues. Germline V gene data show CDR1 as SGHAT and CDR2 as FQNNGV. V was trimmed by 1 base and J by 6 bases, leaving 10 bases between them. CDR3 DNA: TGTGCCAGCAGCTTAGGGCAGGGGAGTCAGCCCCAGCATTTT. This sequence encodes CASSLGQGSQPQHF.

A single count supports this clone. This chain connects TRBV19 to TRBJ1-3; D unclear. Germline CDR1 LNHDA, CDR2 SQIVND (reference sequence). The length of the CDR3 is 14 residues. V was cut by 0 bases and J by 0 bases, with 3 bases left in between. The DNA for the CDR3 is TGTGCCAGTAGTATAGACCGCTCTGGAAACACCATATATTTT. It codes for CASSIDRSGNTIYF. Complete variable domain (other parts from reference TRBV19 and TRBJ1-3): DGGITQSPKYLFRKEGQNVTLSCEQNLNHDAMYWYRQDPGQGLRLIYYSQIVNDFQKGDIAEGYSVSREKKESFPLTVTSAQKNPTAFYLCASSIDRSGNTIYFGEGSWLTVV.

The chain couples TRBV19 to TRBJ1-5; TRBD1 matches at 7 bases. CDR1 and CDR2 from the germline V gene are LNHDA and SQIVND (reference sequence). J gave up 6 bases and V 6 bases, and 8 bases lay outside the gene matches. This CDR3 region has 14 residues. The chain's CDR3 is CASSGDRDFQPQHF. The DNA of the CDR3 is TGTGCCAGTAGCGGAGACAGGGATTTTCAGCCCCAGCATTTT.

The rearrangement joins TRBV7-2 to TRBJ1-5, with D maybe TRBD1 (6 bases). Per germline, CDR1 SGHTA and CDR2 FQGNSA. V shed 1 base and J shed 1 base, with 11 bases lying between them. The CDR3 contains 16 residues. CDR3 coding DNA: TGTGCCAGCAGCTTAGTTCCAACAGGGAGCAATCAGCCCCAGCATTTT. This translates into CASSLVPTGSNQPQHF.

The rearrangement joins TRBV6-5 to TRBJ2-3; 11 bases match TRBD1. The J segment lost 4 bases and the V segment lost 0 bases, leaving 3 bases of the junction unmatched. This CDR3 contains 16 residues. Looked up from germline, CDR1 is MNHEY and CDR2 is SVGAGI. The CDR3 DNA reads TGTGCCAGCAGTTACTCCGGGACAGGGGGAGCAGATACGCAGTATTTT. It codes for CASSYSGTGGADTQYF.

The chain uses TRBV7-9 and TRBJ2-6, with TRBD2 identical over 14 bases. In germline, CDR1 is SEHNR, CDR2 FQNEAQ (reference sequence). Trimming took 7 bases from V and 0 from J; bases not matched to a gene: 11. The CDR3 runs 20 residues. CDR3 nucleotide sequence: TGTGCCAGCACCTGGACTAGCGGGAGGCAATACCTCTCTGGGGCCAACGTCCTGACTTTC. Its protein product is CASTWTSGRQYLSGANVLTF.

V usage is TRBV12-3 or TRBV12-4 and J usage is TRBJ1-4, with D tentatively TRBD1 (5 bases). This CDR3 comprises 12 residues. V gave up 7 bases and J gave up 6 bases, with 9 bases separating them. This CDR3 is CASKGLYEKLFF. The CDR3 coding sequence is TGTGCCAGCAAGGGGCTGTATGAAAAACTGTTTTTT.

This rearrangement joins TRBV3-1 (or the pseudogene TRBV3-2) to TRBJ1-2, with TRBD1 as a possible D gene (5 bases). Germline-derived CDR1 and CDR2 are LGHDT and YNNKEL (reference sequence). V was trimmed by 7 bases and J by 3 bases, leaving 12 bases between them. CDR3 size: 13 residues. The DNA for the CDR3 is TGTGCCAGCACCTCGGGGCGGCACTATGGCTACACCTTC. The encoded protein is CASTSGRHYGYTF.

The chain combines TRBV5-1 with TRBJ2-3; D not certain. Trimming left V 0 bases short and J 0 bases short, with 5 bases between. The CDR3 length is 14 residues. Per the germline V gene, CDR1 is SGHRS and CDR2 is YFSETQ. The CDR3 DNA reads as TGCGCCAGCAGCTTGGGGGCTAGCACAGATACGCAGTATTTT. Translating gives CASSLGASTDTQYF.

The V call is TRBV19, the J call TRBJ2-7; D uncertain. CDR3 size: 15 residues. Germline CDR1 and CDR2: LNHDA and SQIVND (reference sequence). Trimming took 3 bases from V and 0 from J, leaving 12 bases between them. DNA of the CDR3: TGTGCCAGTAGTATGTCGGCAGCCAGCTCCTACGAGCAGTACTTC. Its translation: CASSMSAASSYEQYF.

The V call is TRBV11-3, the J call TRBJ2-3; 10 bases map to TRBD2. Germline V CDR1 and CDR2: SGHNT, YENEEA. Trimming took 6 bases from V and 0 from J; bases not matched to a gene: 0. The CDR3 has 14 amino acids. In DNA form, the CDR3 reads TGTGCCAGCAGGACTAGCGGGAGCACAGATACGCAGTATTTT. It is translated as CASRTSGSTDTQYF.

CDR3 DNA: TGTGCCAGCAGTTTTTATTATGGGACAGATTCCGAAAAACTGTTTTTT. Protein: CASSFYYGTDSEKLFF. The chain combines TRBV28 with TRBJ1-4; 7 nucleotides line up with TRBD1. From germline, CDR1 is MDHEN and CDR2 SYDVKM. The CDR3 is 16 amino acids. The V and J ends lost 3 bases and 8 bases, in that order; junction bases with no gene match: 12.

The chain uses TRBV28 and TRBJ2-2; unclear D gene. There are 13 residues in the CDR3. In germline, CDR1 is MDHEN, CDR2 SYDVKM. Trimming removed 5 bases at V and 6 bases at J, with 10 bases between. In DNA, the CDR3 is TGTGCCAGCAGTATCCCCACCGCCGGGGAGCTGTTTTTT. It translates to CASSIPTAGELFF.

The genes are TRBV9 and TRBJ2-1, with D hard to call. Germline CDR1 and CDR2: SGDLS and YYNGEE. V was shortened by 3 bases and J by 6 bases, with 16 bases between the two germline ends. The CDR3 extends over 15 amino acids. The CDR3 nucleotides read TGTGCCAGCAGCGCCGGTGGGGTCGCAAGCAATGAGCAGTTCTTC. As protein: CASSAGGVASNEQFF.

This clone came up once. The chain recombines TRBV27 with TRBJ1-2; perhaps TRBD1 as D (6 bases). V lost 2 bases and J lost 4, with 8 bases in between. CDR1 is MNHEY and CDR2 is SMNVEV in the germline V gene (reference sequence). The CDR3 sequence is 13 residues long. CDR3 coding DNA: TGTGCCAGCAGTTTAAGGGGGGCCTATGGCTACACCTTC. Protein product: CASSLRGAYGYTF.

This chain joins TRBV7-9 and TRBJ1-4; D not certain. The germline V gene has CDR1 SEHNR and CDR2 FQNEAQ (reference sequence). The CDR3 spans 13 residues. Trimming removed 5 bases at V and 4 bases at J, with 8 bases between. The CDR3 coding sequence is TGTGCCAGCAGCCCGACGCTTAATGAAAAACTGTTTTTT. Residues: CASSPTLNEKLFF.

V and J are TRBV2 and TRBJ1-2; D gene unclear. V was shortened by 3 bases and J by 6 bases, with 8 bases between the two germline ends. The CDR3 loop spans 12 amino acids. Germline CDR1 SNHLY, CDR2 FYNNEI. This CDR3 is CASSDLWDGYTF. In nucleotides, the CDR3 is TGTGCCAGCAGTGACTTGTGGGATGGCTACACCTTC. The whole variable domain, filled in from reference TRBV2 and TRBJ1-2, reads EPEVTQTPSHQVTQMGQEVILRCVPISNHLYFYWYRQILGQKVEFLVSFYNNEISEKSEIFDDQFSVERPDGSNFTLKIRSTKLEDSAMYFCASSDLWDGYTFGSGTRLTVV.

V gene TRBV27 combines with J gene TRBJ2-7, with D possibly being TRBD2 (6 bases). Trimming removed 6 bases from V and 11 bases from J, with 14 bases in between. The CDR3 runs 11 residues. CDR1 is MNHEY, CDR2 SMNVEV, per germline (reference sequence). The CDR3 region is CASRNRDWEYF. The CDR3 coding sequence is TGTGCCAGCAGGAACCGGGACTGGGAGTACTTC.

This sequence joins TRBV11-2 and TRBJ1-5, with D tentatively TRBD1 (6 bases). This CDR3 is 15 amino acids long. V was cut by 3 bases and J by 3 bases, with 12 bases left in between. The germline CDR1 and CDR2 sequences are SGHAT and FQNNGV. The CDR3 sequence: CASSFRGGVNQPQHF. DNA of the CDR3: TGTGCCAGCAGCTTCAGAGGGGGAGTCAATCAGCCCCAGCATTTT. Supplemented by reference TRBV11-2 and TRBJ1-5, the full variable domain reads EAGVAQSPRYKIIEKRQSVAFWCNPISGHATLYWYQQILGQGPKLLIQFQNNGVVDDSQLPKDRFSAERLKGVDSTLKIQPAKLEDSAVYLCASSFRGGVNQPQHFGDGTRLSIL.

This clone was found a few times. The V gene is TRBV10-2, the J gene TRBJ1-2; 9 bases map to TRBD1. Germline V gene data show CDR1 as WSHSY and CDR2 as SAAADI. The CDR3 length is 15 residues. The J segment lost 4 bases and the V segment lost 0 bases, leaving 3 bases of the junction unmatched. CDR3 sequence reads: CASSESGQGVYGYTF. The CDR3 DNA reads TGCGCCAGCAGTGAGTCGGGACAGGGCGTCTATGGCTACACCTTC.

The V gene is TRBV19, the J gene TRBJ2-7; D is possibly TRBD1 (5 bases). Trimming took 8 bases from V and 3 from J, leaving 11 bases between them. Looked up from germline, CDR1 is LNHDA and CDR2 is SQIVND (reference sequence). The CDR3 is made up of 12 amino acids. As DNA, the CDR3 is TGTGCCAGTGGGAAAGGGGACTACGAGCAGTACTTC. It translates to CASGKGDYEQYF.

The sample holds a few counts of this clone. J is TRBJ2-1 and V is TRBV18; 9 bases align to TRBD1. Losses at the gene ends were 0 bases for V and 8 bases for J; bases not matched to a gene: 11. The CDR3 has 17 residues. Germline V gene sequence: CDR1 KGHSH, CDR2 LQKENI. The DNA of the CDR3 is TGTGCCAGCTCACCACCCAATTTACGGACAGGGGCGCATGAGCAGTTCTTC. Translating gives CASSPPNLRTGAHEQFF. Variable domain in full (rest from reference TRBV18 and TRBJ2-1): NAGVMQNPRHLVRRRGQEARLRCSPMKGHSHVYWYRQLPEEGLKFMVYLQKENIIDESGMPKERFSAEFPKEGPSILRIQQVVRGDSAAYFCASSPPNLRTGAHEQFFGPGTRLTVL.

The genes are TRBV27 and TRBJ2-3, with 7 positions matching TRBD2. J lost 0 bases, V lost 6 bases, and 6 bases had no gene match. Germline V gives CDR1 MNHEY, CDR2 SMNVEV (reference sequence). The CDR3 runs to 15 residues. The CDR3 protein is CASSGKRGSTDTQYF. CDR3 in DNA: TGTGCCAGCAGCGGAAAGCGGGGAAGCACAGATACGCAGTATTTT.